The entry below gives a single T cell receptor (beta chain) sequence along with its context. The sample comes from a study of radiation and T cells in renal cell carcinoma. Germline CDR1 reads MGHDK; CDR2 reads SYGVNS. After removal of 2 bases from V and 1 base from J, the junction contained 5 bases not matched to a gene. This CDR3 spans 16 amino acids. Time point reported: baseline pretreatment blood. The treatment was: 15 Gy SBRT to primary tumor, nephrectomy 4 weeks later. TCRdb's table, derived via immunoSEQ multiplex PCR, lists solely in-frame clones and lacks some. The sample contains 45,000 or so clones, 65% to 90% of which appear only once.

The source of this sequence is a woman aged 70-85 years with renal cell carcinoma. Sequences were derived from blood, sampled from a patient whose treatment included radiotherapy and nephrectomy. J is TRBJ2-5 and V is TRBV25-1; 9 positions agree with TRBD2. CDR3 coding DNA: TGTGCCAGCAGTGAAAGGCTAGCGGGATCCCAAGAGACCCAGTACTTC. Amino acids: CASSERLAGSQETQYF. Drawing the rest from reference TRBV25-1 and TRBJ2-5, the complete variable domain is EADIYQTPRYLVIGTGKKITLECSQTMGHDKMYWYQQDPGMELHLIHYSYGVNSTEKGDLSSESTVSRIRTEHFPLTLESARPSHTSQYLCASSERLAGSQETQYFGPGTRLLVL.